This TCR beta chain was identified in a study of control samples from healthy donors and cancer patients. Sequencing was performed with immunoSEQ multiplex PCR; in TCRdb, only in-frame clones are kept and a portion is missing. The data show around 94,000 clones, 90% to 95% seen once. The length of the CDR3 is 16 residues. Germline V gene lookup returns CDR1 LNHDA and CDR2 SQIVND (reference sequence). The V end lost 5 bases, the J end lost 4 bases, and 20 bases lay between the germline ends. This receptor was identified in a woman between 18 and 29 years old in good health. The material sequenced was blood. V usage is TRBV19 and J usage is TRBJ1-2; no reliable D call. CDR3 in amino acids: CASSSGEAASGYGYTF. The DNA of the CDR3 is TGTGCCAGTAGTTCAGGAGAGGCAGCCTCAGGCTATGGCTACACCTTC.